The entry below describes one T cell receptor beta chain. Its target is not known. This specimen belongs to a study of siplizumab effects on memory and regulatory T cells. General study findings and limits: Roughly 75-97% of proliferating CD4+ or CD8+ clones lacked a naive or memory phenotype that could be assigned. Siplizumab brought about a significant reduction in alloreactive sequences traceable to unstimulated CD4+ memory cells.

The CDR3 is 16 amino acids. Germline CDR1 reads LNHDA; CDR2 reads SQIVND (reference sequence). Trimming took off 6 bases at V and 0 bases at J, with 17 bases between the two ends. Approximately 100,000 TCR templates were measured in each sample. The data were produced by immunoSEQ multiplex PCR, yet TCRdb's version contains in-frame clones alone and is incomplete. The sample lists tens of thousands of clones, around 89% seen once, with approximately 0.25% in the top ten. Sequenced: naive CD4+ T cells sorted from blood. The chain joins TRBV19 to TRBJ1-1; possibly TRBD1 for D (5 bases). The TCR comes from a human donor in good health. The CDR3 nucleotides are TGTGCCAGTAGCCCACGGAGTGGGACCATGAACACTGAAGCTTTCTTT. It is translated as CASSPRSGTMNTEAFF.